What follows is one TCR beta chain and its context. Profiling relied on immunoSEQ multiplex PCR, and the TCRdb table lists in-frame clones only, not all of them. In the table there are tens of thousands of clones, approximately 88% of which are singletons. The CDR3 length is 13 residues. The germline gives CDR1 GTSNPN, CDR2 SVGIG (reference sequence). Trimming at V came to 2 bases and at J to 6 bases, leaving 3 bases not matched to a gene. This entry belongs to a study of OX40 agonist ivuxolimab in advanced cancers. Whole-study context: Therapy given before enrollment (anti-PD-1, anti-PD-L1 or anti-CTLA-4) was allowed, and roughly 42% had some.

The V call is TRBV30, the J call TRBJ1-2; 10 bases map to TRBD1. The input for sequencing was CD4+ or CD8+ T cells sorted from blood, taken in a trial of the OX40 agonist ivuxolimab. The clonotype originates from an adult with an advanced solid tumor such as melanoma, head and neck, liver or kidney cancer. In DNA form, the CDR3 reads TGTGCCTGGAGTTACGGGACAGGGGATGGCTACACCTTC. Residues: CAWSYGTGDGYTF.